The 5 T cell receptor beta chains in this list originate from one sample, sequenced in a study of OX40 agonist ivuxolimab in advanced cancers. Libraries were built with the immunoSEQ multiplex PCR assay. TCRdb retrieved this table from immuneACCESS and kept in-frame rearrangements only. Not all clones are present; in checked studies, unresolved V genes account for under half, and no reason is known for the remainder. This sample holds around 56,000 clones; approximately 79% were observed only once. The ten top clones hold less than 4.5% of the sample. This specimen was CD4+ or CD8+ T cells sorted from blood, taken in a trial of the OX40 agonist ivuxolimab. These receptors were taken from an adult with an advanced solid tumor such as melanoma, head and neck, liver or kidney cancer.

The V and J genes are TRBV14 and TRBJ1-3, with no clear D. The CDR3 consists of 15 residues. Germline V lookup: CDR1 SGHDN, CDR2 FVKESK. V gave up 3 bases and J gave up 4 bases, with 13 bases separating them. CDR3 coding DNA: TGTGCCAGCAGCCAGAAACTCATCTCGGGAAACACCATATATTTT. Amino acid sequence: CASSQKLISGNTIYF.

This clone was picked up one time. The rearrangement uses TRBV19 and TRBJ2-1; TRBD2 matches at 11 bases. V lost 2 bases to trimming and J lost 4 bases; unmatched junction nucleotides: 4. CDR3 length equals 16 residues. CDR1 is LNHDA, CDR2 SQIVND, per germline (reference sequence). The CDR3 region is CASSISGLAVYNEQFF. The CDR3 bases are TGTGCCAGTAGTATATCGGGACTAGCGGTTTACAATGAGCAGTTCTTC.

The rearrangement joins TRBV7-2 to TRBJ1-5; D call uncertain. Germline values: CDR1 SGHTA, CDR2 FQGNSA. The CDR3 covers 14 residues. The V gene lost 5 bases and the J gene lost 2 bases, with 10 bases spanning the gap. CDR3 protein: CASSQARGNQPQHF. Written as DNA, the CDR3 is TGTGCCAGCAGCCAGGCCCGGGGCAATCAGCCCCAGCATTTT.

The chain joins TRBV28 to TRBJ2-7; 10 bases are a match to TRBD1. Trimming took 6 bases from V and 2 from J; bases not matched to a gene: 4. The CDR3 covers 14 residues. In germline, CDR1 is MDHEN, CDR2 SYDVKM. The CDR3 spells CASRGTGAPYEQYF. The CDR3 DNA is TGTGCCAGCAGGGGGACAGGGGCGCCCTACGAGCAGTACTTC.

This rearrangement joins TRBV5-8 to TRBJ2-1; no clear D gene. The CDR3 is 12 amino acids. Germline V CDR1 and CDR2: SGHTS, YDEGEE. The V gene lost 0 bases and the J gene lost 8 bases, with 6 bases spanning the gap. The CDR3 here is CASSLVADEQFF. The CDR3 coding sequence is TGTGCCAGCAGCTTGGTGGCGGATGAGCAGTTCTTC.